A single T cell receptor (beta chain) is shown here with its context. Antigen specificity is unknown. The data belong to a study of identifying expanded T cells in peripheral blood. Study-level findings and limits: About 1.2 clones differed between technical replicates, versus 16.4 and 19 over time. Variance in clone template counts between approximately 2-week samples significantly increased with total template count across all healthy donors.

Generated by immunoSEQ multiplex PCR, the TCRdb table keeps only in-frame clones and is missing some. The table shows 80,000 to 95,000 clones, with about 91% occurring only once. Germline-derived CDR1 and CDR2 are SEHNR and FQNEAQ (reference sequence). The CDR3 sequence is 14 residues long. V shed 1 base and J 5 bases; nucleotides not matched to a gene: 2. Healthy donors had no documented immune events, such as infections, while sampled. The TCR sequence derives from a person aged 18 to 70 in good health. Sequencing was carried out using blood. This sequence joins TRBV7-9 and TRBJ2-3; 8 nucleotides agree with TRBD2. Here the CDR3 reads CASSLDGRGDTQYF. As DNA, the CDR3 is TGTGCCAGCAGCTTAGACGGGAGGGGAGATACGCAGTATTTT. The entire variable domain, with the rest obtained from reference TRBV7-9 and TRBJ2-3, is as follows: DTGVSQNPRHKITKRGQNVTFRCDPISEHNRLYWYRQTLGQGPEFLTYFQNEAQLEKSRLLSDRFSAERPKGSFSTLEIQRTEQGDSAMYLCASSLDGRGDTQYFGPGTRLTVL.